This T cell receptor beta chain was captured in a study of tumor-infiltrating lymphocytes in primary liver carcinoma. Taking about 18-32 mg of unsorted bulk tissue, the authors co-extracted RNA and DNA. This clonotype was seen a single time. CDR1 SQVTM and CDR2 ANQGSEA come from the germline V gene. The CDR3 is 13 amino acids. TCR beta cDNA was reverse-transcribed from 450 to 500 ng of total RNA. The reaction used a constant-region primer and ProtoScript II reverse transcriptase. It was through three nested multiplex PCR rounds of slightly modified ARM-PCR that TCR beta libraries arose. Running 9 to 11 cycles apiece, the first two PCR rounds relied on TRBV1-TRBV30 forward primers together with a C-beta reverse primer. MiXCR, run by TCRdb on the multiplex PCR reads, gives a single entry per CDR3 protein. The table records more than 85,000 distinct CDR3 sequences, around 83% of them present only once.

Sequencing used liver tumor tissue from sampling region 3. Subset described: tumor region T3, left-lateral pole. This rearrangement joins TRBV29-1 to TRBJ1-2; no clear D. This sequence was found in a man aged 35-49 years with primary liver carcinoma and hepatitis B virus infection. The CDR3 sequence: CGVELAGFYGYTF. In nucleotides, the CDR3 is TGCGGTGTTGAATTAGCCGGGTTCTATGGCTACACCTTC. Looking up the rest from reference TRBV29-1 and TRBJ1-2 gives the full variable domain: SAVISQKPSRDICQRGTSLTIQCQVDSQVTMMFWYRQQPGQSLTLIATANQGSEATYESGFVIDKFPISRPNLTFSTLTVSNMSPEDSSIYLCGVELAGFYGYTFGSGTRLTVV.